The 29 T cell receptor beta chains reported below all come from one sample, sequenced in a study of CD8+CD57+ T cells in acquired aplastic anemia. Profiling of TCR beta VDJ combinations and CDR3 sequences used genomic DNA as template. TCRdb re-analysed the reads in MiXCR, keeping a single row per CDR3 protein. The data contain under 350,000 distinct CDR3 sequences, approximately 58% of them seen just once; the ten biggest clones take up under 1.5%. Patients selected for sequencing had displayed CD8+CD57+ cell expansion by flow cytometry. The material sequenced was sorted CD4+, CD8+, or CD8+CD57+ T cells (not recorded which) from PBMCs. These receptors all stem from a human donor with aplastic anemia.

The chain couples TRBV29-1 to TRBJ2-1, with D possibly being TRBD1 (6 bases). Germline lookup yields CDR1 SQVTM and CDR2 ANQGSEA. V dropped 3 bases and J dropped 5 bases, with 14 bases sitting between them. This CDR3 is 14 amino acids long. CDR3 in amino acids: CSVDPPGQNNEQFF. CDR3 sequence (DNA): TGCAGCGTTGACCCACCCGGACAGAACAATGAGCAGTTCTTC.

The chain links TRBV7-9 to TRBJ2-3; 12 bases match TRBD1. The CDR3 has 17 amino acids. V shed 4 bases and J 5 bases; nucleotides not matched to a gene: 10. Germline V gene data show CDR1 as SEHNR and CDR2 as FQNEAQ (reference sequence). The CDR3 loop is CASSSTPGQGAGDTQYF. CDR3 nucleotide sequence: TGTGCCAGCAGCTCAACTCCGGGACAGGGGGCGGGAGATACGCAGTATTTT.

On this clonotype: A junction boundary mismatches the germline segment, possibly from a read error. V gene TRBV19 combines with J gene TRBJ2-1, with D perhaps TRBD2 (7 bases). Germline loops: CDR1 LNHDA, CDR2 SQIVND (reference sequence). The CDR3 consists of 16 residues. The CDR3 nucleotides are TGTGCCGGTAGTACCCTAAGGGGGGGGGCCCACAATGAGCAGTCCTTC. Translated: CAGSTLRGGAHNEQSF.

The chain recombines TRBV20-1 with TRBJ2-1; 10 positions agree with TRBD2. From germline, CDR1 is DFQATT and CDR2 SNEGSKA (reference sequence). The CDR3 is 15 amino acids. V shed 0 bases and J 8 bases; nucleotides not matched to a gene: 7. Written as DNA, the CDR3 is TGCAGTGCTAGAGAGGCTAGCGGGAGAGTACATGAGCAGTTCTTC. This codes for CSAREASGRVHEQFF.

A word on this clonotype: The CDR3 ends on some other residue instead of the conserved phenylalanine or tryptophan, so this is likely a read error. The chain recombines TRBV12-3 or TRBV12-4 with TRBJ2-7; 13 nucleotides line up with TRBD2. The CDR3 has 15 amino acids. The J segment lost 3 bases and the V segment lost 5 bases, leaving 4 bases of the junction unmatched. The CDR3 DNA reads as TGTGCCAGCAGTGGACTAGCGGGGGTACTCTACGAGCAGTACCTC. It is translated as CASSGLAGVLYEQYL.

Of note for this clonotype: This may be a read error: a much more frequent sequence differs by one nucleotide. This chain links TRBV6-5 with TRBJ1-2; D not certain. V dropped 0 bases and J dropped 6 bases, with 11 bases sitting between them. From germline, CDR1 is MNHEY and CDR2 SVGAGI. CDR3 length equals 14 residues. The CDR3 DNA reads TGTGCCAGCAGTTACTCGAGCCCAGGCGATGGCTACACCTTC. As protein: CASSYSSPGDGYTF.

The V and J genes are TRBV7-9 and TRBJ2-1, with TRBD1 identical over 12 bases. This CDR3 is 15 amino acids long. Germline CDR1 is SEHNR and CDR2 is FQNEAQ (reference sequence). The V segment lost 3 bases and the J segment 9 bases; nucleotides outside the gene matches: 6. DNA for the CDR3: TGTGCCAGCAGCTTGCCGGGACAGGGGGCTGGTGAGCAGTTCTTC. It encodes CASSLPGQGAGEQFF.

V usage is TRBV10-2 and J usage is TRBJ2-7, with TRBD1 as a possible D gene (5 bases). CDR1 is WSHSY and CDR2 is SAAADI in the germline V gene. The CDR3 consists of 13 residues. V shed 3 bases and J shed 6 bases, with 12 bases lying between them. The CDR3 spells CASSDNQGSEQYF. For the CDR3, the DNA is TGCGCCAGCAGTGATAATCAGGGATCCGAGCAGTACTTC.

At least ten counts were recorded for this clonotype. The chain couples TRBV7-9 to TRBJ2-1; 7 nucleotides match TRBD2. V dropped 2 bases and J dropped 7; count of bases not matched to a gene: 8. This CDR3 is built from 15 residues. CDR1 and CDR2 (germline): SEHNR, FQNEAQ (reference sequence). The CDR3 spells CASSLPWGGRNEQFF. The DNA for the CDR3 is TGTGCCAGCAGCTTACCGTGGGGGGGTAGGAATGAGCAGTTCTTC.

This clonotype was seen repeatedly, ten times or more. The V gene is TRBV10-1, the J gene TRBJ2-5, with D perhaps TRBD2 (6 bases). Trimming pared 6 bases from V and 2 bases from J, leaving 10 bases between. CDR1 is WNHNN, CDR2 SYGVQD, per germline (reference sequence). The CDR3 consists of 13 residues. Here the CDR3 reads CASSAGTQETQYF. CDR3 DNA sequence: TGCGCCAGCAGCGCCGGGACTCAAGAGACCCAGTACTTC.

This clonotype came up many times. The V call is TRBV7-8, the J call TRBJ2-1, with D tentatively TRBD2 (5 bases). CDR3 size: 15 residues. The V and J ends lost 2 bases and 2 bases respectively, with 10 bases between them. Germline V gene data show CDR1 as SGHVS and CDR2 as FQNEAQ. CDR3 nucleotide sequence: TGTGCCAGCAGCTTACTAAACGGGGCCTACAATGAGCAGTTCTTC. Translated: CASSLLNGAYNEQFF.

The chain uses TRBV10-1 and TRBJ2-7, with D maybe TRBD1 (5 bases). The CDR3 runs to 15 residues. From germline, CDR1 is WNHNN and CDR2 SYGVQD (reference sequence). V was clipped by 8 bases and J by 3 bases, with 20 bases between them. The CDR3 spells CASLYGTGGIYEQYF. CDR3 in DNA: TGCGCCAGCCTATACGGAACAGGTGGGATCTACGAGCAGTACTTC.

The CDR3 reads CASSRTGRGGYTF. The CDR3, as DNA: TGTGCCAGCAGCCGCACCGGGCGGGGAGGCTACACCTTC. J is TRBJ1-2 and V is TRBV7-3; D unresolved. V lost 5 bases and J 8 bases, leaving 15 bases between the germline ends. Per germline, CDR1 SGHTA and CDR2 FQGTGA. The CDR3 spans 13 residues.

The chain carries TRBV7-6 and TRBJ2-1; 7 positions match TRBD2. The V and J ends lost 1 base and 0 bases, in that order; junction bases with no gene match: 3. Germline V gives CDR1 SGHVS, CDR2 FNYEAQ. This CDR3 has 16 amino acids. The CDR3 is CASSLEGGSSYNEQFF. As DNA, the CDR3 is TGTGCCAGCAGCTTAGAAGGCGGGAGCTCCTACAATGAGCAGTTCTTC. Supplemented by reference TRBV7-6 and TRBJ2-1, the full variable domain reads GAGVSQSPRYKVTKRGQDVALRCDPISGHVSLYWYRQALGQGPEFLTYFNYEAQQDKSGLPNDRFSAERPEGSISTLTIQRTEQRDSAMYRCASSLEGGSSYNEQFFGPGTRLTVL.

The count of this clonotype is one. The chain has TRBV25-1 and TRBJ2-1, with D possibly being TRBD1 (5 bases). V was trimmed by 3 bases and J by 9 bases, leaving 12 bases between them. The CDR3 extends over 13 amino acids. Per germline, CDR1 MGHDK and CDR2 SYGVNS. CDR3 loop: CASSEAGLGEQFF. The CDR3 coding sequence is TGTGCCAGCAGTGAGGCAGGGCTAGGTGAGCAGTTCTTC.

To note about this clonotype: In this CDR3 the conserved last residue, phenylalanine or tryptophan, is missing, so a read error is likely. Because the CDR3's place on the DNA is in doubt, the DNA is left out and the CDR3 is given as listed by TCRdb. The CDR3 region is CASSRDQLY. The rearrangement links TRBV2 to TRBJ1-4. The germline V gene has CDR1 SNHLY and CDR2 FYNNEI. The CDR3 region is 9 residues in length, termini included.

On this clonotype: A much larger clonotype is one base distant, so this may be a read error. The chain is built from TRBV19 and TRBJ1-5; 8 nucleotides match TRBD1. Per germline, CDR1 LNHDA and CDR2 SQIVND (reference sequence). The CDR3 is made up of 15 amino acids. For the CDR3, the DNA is TGTGCCAGTATTAGTCGGGGAACAGGGGGACAGCCCCGGCATTTT. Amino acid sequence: CASISRGTGGQPRHF.

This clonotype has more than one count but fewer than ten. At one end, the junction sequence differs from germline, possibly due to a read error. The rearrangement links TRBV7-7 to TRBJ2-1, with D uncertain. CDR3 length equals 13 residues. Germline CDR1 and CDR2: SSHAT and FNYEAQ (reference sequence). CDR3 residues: CASSASINNEQFF. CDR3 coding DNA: TGTGCTAGCAGCGCTTCGATAAACAATGAGCAGTTCTTC.

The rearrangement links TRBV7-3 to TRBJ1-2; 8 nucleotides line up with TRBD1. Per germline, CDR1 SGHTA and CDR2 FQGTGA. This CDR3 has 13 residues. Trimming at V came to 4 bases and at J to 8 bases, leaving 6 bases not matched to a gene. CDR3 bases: TGTGCCAGCAGCTCTCAGGGGGCTAGGGGCTACACCTTC. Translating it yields CASSSQGARGYTF. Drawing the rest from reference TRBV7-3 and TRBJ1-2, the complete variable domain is GAGVSQTPSNKVTEKGKYVELRCDPISGHTALYWYRQSLGQGPEFLIYFQGTGAADDSGLPNDRFFAVRPEGSVSTLKIQRTERGDSAVYLCASSSQGARGYTFGSGTRLTVV.

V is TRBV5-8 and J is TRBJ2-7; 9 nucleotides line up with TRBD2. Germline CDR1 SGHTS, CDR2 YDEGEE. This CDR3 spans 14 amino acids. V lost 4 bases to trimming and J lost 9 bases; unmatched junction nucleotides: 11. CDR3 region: CASSRAGGVFAQYF. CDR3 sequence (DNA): TGTGCCAGCAGCAGAGCGGGGGGCGTCTTCGCGCAGTACTTC.

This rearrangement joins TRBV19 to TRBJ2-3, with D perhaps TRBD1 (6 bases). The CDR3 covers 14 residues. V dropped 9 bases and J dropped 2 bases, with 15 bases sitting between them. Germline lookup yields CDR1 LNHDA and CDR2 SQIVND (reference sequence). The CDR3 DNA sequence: TGTGCCAGCAGAAGGCAGGGGTACACAGATACGCAGTATTTT. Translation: CASRRQGYTDTQYF. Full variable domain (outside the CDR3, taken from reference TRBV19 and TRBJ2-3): DGGITQSPKYLFRKEGQNVTLSCEQNLNHDAMYWYRQDPGQGLRLIYYSQIVNDFQKGDIAEGYSVSREKKESFPLTVTSAQKNPTAFYLCASRRQGYTDTQYFGPGTRLTVL.

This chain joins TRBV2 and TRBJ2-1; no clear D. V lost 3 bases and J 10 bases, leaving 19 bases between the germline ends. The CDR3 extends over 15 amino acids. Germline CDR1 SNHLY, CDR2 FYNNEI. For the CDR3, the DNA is TGTGCCAGCAGTGATCGAGTTTCCCCCCAGAGCGAGCAGTTCTTC. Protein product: CASSDRVSPQSEQFF.

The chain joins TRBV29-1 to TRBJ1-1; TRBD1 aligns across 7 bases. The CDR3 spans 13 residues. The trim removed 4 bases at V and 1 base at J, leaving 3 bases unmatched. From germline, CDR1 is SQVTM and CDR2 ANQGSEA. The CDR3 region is CSVGAGGNTEAFF. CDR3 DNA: TGCAGCGTTGGAGCAGGGGGGAACACTGAAGCTTTCTTT.

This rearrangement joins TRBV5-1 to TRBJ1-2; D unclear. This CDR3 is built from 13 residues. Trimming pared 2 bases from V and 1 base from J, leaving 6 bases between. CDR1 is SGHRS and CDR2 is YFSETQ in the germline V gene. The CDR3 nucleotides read TGCGCCAGCAGCTTAGAGATTAACTATGGCTACACCTTC. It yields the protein CASSLEINYGYTF.

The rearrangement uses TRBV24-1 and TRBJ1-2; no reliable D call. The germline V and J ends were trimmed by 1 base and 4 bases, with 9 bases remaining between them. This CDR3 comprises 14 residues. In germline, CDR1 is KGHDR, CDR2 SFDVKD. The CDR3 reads CATSDLGLPYGYTF. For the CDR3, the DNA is TGTGCCACCAGTGATTTAGGACTGCCCTATGGCTACACCTTC.

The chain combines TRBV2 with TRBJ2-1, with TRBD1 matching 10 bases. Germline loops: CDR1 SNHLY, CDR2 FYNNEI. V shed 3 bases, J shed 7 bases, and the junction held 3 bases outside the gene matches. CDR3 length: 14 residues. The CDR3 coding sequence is TGTGCCAGCAGTGATCCGGACAGGGGGAATGAGCAGTTCTTC. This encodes CASSDPDRGNEQFF.

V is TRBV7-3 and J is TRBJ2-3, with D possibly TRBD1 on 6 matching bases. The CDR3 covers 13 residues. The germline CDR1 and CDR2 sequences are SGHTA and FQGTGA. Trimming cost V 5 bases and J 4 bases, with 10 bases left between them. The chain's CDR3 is CASSTTGPDTQYF. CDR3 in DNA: TGTGCCAGCAGCACCACAGGGCCAGATACGCAGTATTTT.

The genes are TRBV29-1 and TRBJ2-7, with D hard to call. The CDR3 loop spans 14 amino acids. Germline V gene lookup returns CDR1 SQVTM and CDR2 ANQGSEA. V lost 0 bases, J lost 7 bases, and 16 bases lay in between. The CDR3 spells CSVEEVRSTGEQYF. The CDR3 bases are TGCAGCGTTGAAGAAGTAAGGTCAACTGGGGAGCAGTACTTC.

CDR3 sequence reads: CASSRRGGEKGYEQYF. In nucleotides, the CDR3 is TGTGCCAGCAGCCGACGAGGGGGGGAGAAGGGATACGAGCAGTACTTC. The rearrangement uses TRBV7-2 and TRBJ2-7; D is perhaps TRBD2 (7 bases). Between the trimmed V and J ends, which lost 5 bases and 4 bases, there was a span of 21 bases. CDR1 is SGHTA and CDR2 is FQGNSA in the germline V gene. The CDR3 extends over 16 amino acids. The complete variable domain, with remaining parts taken from reference TRBV7-2 and TRBJ2-7, reads GAGVSQSPSNKVTEKGKDVELRCDPISGHTALYWYRQSLGQGLEFLIYFQGNSAPDKSGLPSDRFSAERTGGSVSTLTIQRTQQEDSAVYLCASSRRGGEKGYEQYFGPGTRLTVT.